This T cell receptor (beta chain) comes out of a study of T cells in women clearing cervical HPV infection (dated by TCRdb to the late 2010s). Context from the whole study: The cases were 25 to 30 women with histologically confirmed HPV16-related CIN3 or worse, and 2 of these cases were invasive cancers. Since only a few of the women had HLA typing available, the possibility that HLA type was acting as a confounder could not be ruled out. This exploratory proof-of-principle case-control study, nested within the Guanacaste HPV Natural History Study in Costa Rica, compared TCR repertoires among women with different cervical HPV16 outcomes. The parent cohort enrolled 10,049 women aged 18 or older in Guanacaste, Costa Rica, in 1993 to 1994 and followed the women for about 7 years. Cases were matched to controls by age within five years and by the year the sample was collected. Controls were around 25 women whose single incident HPV16 infection cleared within 12 months without precancer or cancer developing. Among cases, blood sampling came a median of roughly 150 days after lesion detection, with an interquartile range of roughly 85 to 220 days. Five blinded duplicates per group were added as quality controls, giving 60 or so samples: some 50 participants and around ten replicates. Cases had a median age of almost 35 years compared with about 40 for controls, and baseline characteristics showed no significant differences between the groups. Blood from cases was collected at the visit where the lesion was first found, while blood from controls was collected once the infection could no longer be detected.

V is pared back by 4 bases and J by 4 bases, with 14 bases lying between the germline termini. Counted from cysteine to phenylalanine, this CDR3 has 15 amino acids. Only the CDR3 bases that were read are kept: 36 of them, in frame from base 1. Via the germline V gene, CDR1 is KGHSH and CDR2 LQKENI. Every participant had a single incident cervical HPV16 infection, and prevalent HPV16 infections were excluded. Cervical HPV DNA was detected with MY09/MY11 PCR, and genotyping was done by dot-blot hybridization. Approximately 15 mL of heparinized blood were centrifuged, and the buffy coat was aliquoted, frozen at -30°C, then stored at -80°C. QIAGEN kits were used to extract genomic DNA from the buffy coat specimens. TCR beta CDR3 regions were amplified by multiplex PCR from an average of approximately 1,200 ng genomic DNA per sample using the immunoSEQ assay. The assay corrected primer bias using a complete synthetic TCR repertoire to establish an amplification baseline. Amplicons were sequenced on the Illumina platform. As for the original processing: Sequence errors were corrected by clustering with frequency ratios and a modified nearest-neighbor algorithm, and the sequences were then analyzed in the immunoSEQ Analyzer using IMGT gene definitions. At each rarefaction depth, TCR richness and evenness were averaged over 20 rarefaction repeats, and samples with fewer sequences than the depth were excluded. Wilcoxon rank sum tests with FDR correction were used to compare relative abundances of V, D and J genes between the groups. An intraclass correlation of around 96% for TCR richness and an average of around 76% across some 66 gene segments were obtained from the blinded duplicates. Entries here come from immuneACCESS through TCRdb and include only in-frame sequences with V and J called. Some clones fail to appear in such tables; in the studies checked, an unresolved V gene covers under half of the shortfall, and the cause of the remainder is unknown. V and J calls and clone size are as listed in that table; D and trimming were resolved from the DNA. The table of this sample itemizes approximately 18,000 clones. Clones ranked in the top ten supply about 16% of the sample.

A word on this clone: The target of this receptor is not known. With the read ending 3 residues before the CDR3 end, the germline J gene is used to fill in that end.

Beyond this particular receptor, the publication reports: Random forest classifiers that combined richness and V gene abundances separated cases from controls with an estimated AUC of around 0.83. The cross-sectional design could not show whether the associations came before the infection or were a result of it, and neither effector/memory subsets nor HPV-specific T cells were isolated. TRBV6-7 relative abundance was lower in cases than in controls (approximately 0.11% versus 0.16%; Bonferroni P = 0.0008). Significantly higher TCR repertoire richness was observed in CIN3+ cases than in controls across sequencing depths, whereas no difference in evenness was found. Because the number of T cells in each sample was unknown, differences in richness could reflect differing T-cell content rather than repertoire biology.

In this chain, TRBV18 is recombined with TRBJ1-5; D gene: possibly TRBD1, on 5 matching bases. The source material was blood buffy coat. The TCR was taken from a woman aged 18 to 69 with a cervical HPV16 infection that either progressed to CIN3+ or cleared (not recorded which). The CDR3 sequence is CASSQTEGRNQPQHF. CDR3 DNA (partial): TGTGCCAGCTCACAAACGGAGGGGAGGAATCAGCCC.